The source of this TCR beta chain is a study of T cell responses to AZD1222 COVID-19 vaccine. Whole-study context: Pooled in the analysis were second doses at about 4 or about 12 weeks.

Worth noting for this clone: No antigen is known for it.

Profiled with immunoSEQ multiplex PCR; TCRdb holds only in-frame clones, not every one. This sample has roughly 120,000 clones, with roughly 89% found just once. Study findings and constraints: Baseline antibody screening turned up just a handful of seropositive AZD1222 recipients. Reportedly, nearly half of unique spike TCRs recognized epitopes outside B.1.351/B.1.1.7 mutations.

V gave up 6 bases and J gave up 1 base, with 9 bases separating them. The CDR3 has 13 residues. CDR1 is SNHLY, CDR2 FYNNEI, per germline. The TCR was taken from an adult in good health. The specimen was peripheral blood, collected on day 0 of AZD1222 vaccination. The chain couples TRBV2 to TRBJ1-1; D gene unclear. The CDR3 protein is CASRGMGNTEAFF. CDR3 DNA: TGTGCCAGCAGGGGTATGGGGAACACTGAAGCTTTCTTT.